The 31 T cell receptor beta chains below come from one sample, sequenced in a study of blood T cell repertoires in COVID-19. Using immunoSEQ multiplex PCR, the repertoire was profiled, and TCRdb retains in-frame clones only, with some absent. Among some 430,000 clones listed, about 92% were seen once. Specimen: PBMCs or T cells enriched from blood (not recorded which). The receptors originated from a young man who had recovered from COVID-19.

The chain is built from TRBV5-6 and TRBJ2-5, with a tentative D call TRBD1 (6 bases). Trimming pared 4 bases from V and 4 bases from J, leaving 11 bases between. Germline loops: CDR1 SGHDT, CDR2 YYEEEE. The CDR3 is 13 residues long. CDR3 nucleotide sequence: TGTGCCAGCAGCGTCAGGGGTCGAGAGACCCAGTACTTC. Protein: CASSVRGRETQYF.

The chain recombines TRBV2 with TRBJ1-5; 8 bases map to TRBD1. The V segment lost 4 bases and the J segment 5 bases; nucleotides outside the gene matches: 7. Germline CDR1 is SNHLY and CDR2 is FYNNEI. This CDR3 contains 15 residues. The CDR3 nucleotides are TGTGCCAGCAGTGGGTCAGGGGGCGCGGATCAGCCCCAGCATTTT. Protein: CASSGSGGADQPQHF.

The chain is built from TRBV4-1 and TRBJ1-5; 9 bases fit TRBD1. Germline assignment: CDR1 MGHRA and CDR2 YSYEKL. The V gene end was trimmed by 0 bases and the J gene end by 6 bases; junction bases not matched to a gene: 3. The CDR3 runs 15 residues. The CDR3 loop is CASSQEGTGPQPQHF. The DNA of the CDR3 is TGCGCCAGCAGCCAAGAGGGGACAGGGCCTCAGCCCCAGCATTTT.

The rearrangement joins TRBV11-2 to TRBJ2-3; 9 bases map to TRBD1. Losses at the gene ends were 4 bases for V and 1 base for J; bases not matched to a gene: 6. CDR3 size: 16 residues. Per the germline V gene, CDR1 is SGHAT and CDR2 is FQNNGV. The CDR3 DNA is TGTGCCAGCAGCTCCCCCGGGACAGGGCGCACAGATACGCAGTATTTT. Its protein is CASSSPGTGRTDTQYF.

V is TRBV3-1 (or the pseudogene TRBV3-2) and J is TRBJ1-2, with 7 bases fitting TRBD1. Germline V lookup: CDR1 LGHDT, CDR2 YNNKEL (reference sequence). This CDR3 region has 14 residues. V gave up 5 bases and J gave up 6 bases; unmatched junction bases: 9. Here the CDR3 DNA reads TGTGCCAGCAGCAACCGACAGGGTCGGAATGGCTACACCTTC. It codes for CASSNRQGRNGYTF.

A remark on this clone: The sample contains more than one DNA sequence encoding this CDR3. This chain connects TRBV28 to TRBJ1-1; maybe TRBD1 (5 bases). V lost 5 bases and J 7 bases, leaving 5 bases between the germline ends. The CDR3 is 10 amino acids. CDR1 and CDR2 (germline): MDHEN, SYDVKM. CDR3 nucleotides: TGTGCCAGCAGTAGGGGTGAAGCTTTCTTT. Amino acids: CASSRGEAFF.

Here the CDR3 reads CASSEGRTYNSPLHF. The DNA for the CDR3 is TGTGCCAGCAGTGAGGGCAGAACCTATAATTCACCCCTCCACTTT. The rearrangement links TRBV2 to TRBJ1-6; D not certain. The CDR3 loop spans 15 amino acids. Trimming left V 3 bases short and J 2 bases short, with 8 bases between. Germline V lookup: CDR1 SNHLY, CDR2 FYNNEI.

The chain uses TRBV30 and TRBJ2-1, with 7 positions matching TRBD2. The CDR3 is made up of 15 amino acids. Trimming removed 4 bases from V and 10 bases from J; junction bases left unmatched: 16. From germline, CDR1 is GTSNPN and CDR2 SVGIG (reference sequence). The CDR3 nucleotides read TGTGCCTGGAAGGCTTCCGCAGGGCGGGGGTACGAGCAGTTCTTC. Amino acids: CAWKASAGRGYEQFF.

The chain combines TRBV11-1 with TRBJ2-5; TRBD2 aligns across 8 bases. Trimming took 5 bases from V and 4 from J; bases not matched to a gene: 6. CDR1 is SGHAT and CDR2 is FQDESV in the germline V gene (reference sequence). The CDR3 extends over 14 amino acids. The DNA of the CDR3 is TGTGCCAGCAGCCGACGGGGGGGCGGAGAGACCCAGTACTTC. The encoded protein is CASSRRGGGETQYF.

V and J are TRBV9 and TRBJ2-3, with TRBD1 as a possible D gene (5 bases). This CDR3 has 13 residues. Germline CDR1 is SGDLS and CDR2 is YYNGEE. Trimming took off 5 bases at V and 2 bases at J, with 9 bases between the two ends. The DNA of the CDR3 is TGTGCCAGCAGAGGGGCGGCCACAGATACGCAGTATTTT. Its protein product is CASRGAATDTQYF. Complete variable domain (other parts from reference TRBV9 and TRBJ2-3): DSGVTQTPKHLITATGQRVTLRCSPRSGDLSVYWYQQSLDQGLQFLIQYYNGEERAKGNILERFSAQQFPDLHSELNLSSLELGDSALYFCASRGAATDTQYFGPGTRLTVL.

The rearrangement links TRBV5-4 to TRBJ1-2, with D maybe TRBD1 (5 bases). CDR1 and CDR2 from the germline V gene are SGHNT and YYREEE (reference sequence). This CDR3 is built from 15 residues. Trimming stripped 6 bases from V and 3 bases from J, with 18 bases between. CDR3 DNA: TGTGCCAGCAATTGGGATCAGGGAGGGTACTATGGCTACACCTTC. It codes for CASNWDQGGYYGYTF.

This rearrangement joins TRBV3-1 (or the pseudogene TRBV3-2) to TRBJ1-1; 7 bases line up with TRBD1. Germline V gene lookup returns CDR1 LGHDT and CDR2 YNNKEL (reference sequence). The CDR3 length is 17 residues. The J segment lost 5 bases and the V segment lost 4 bases, leaving 16 bases of the junction unmatched. The CDR3: CASSPRGRQGLGTEAFF. In nucleotides, the CDR3 is TGTGCCAGCAGCCCACGGGGTCGACAGGGCCTGGGGACTGAAGCTTTCTTT.

This chain uses TRBV4-1 with TRBJ1-2; 8 positions match TRBD1. The ends lost 0 bases at V and 7 bases at J; junction bases unmatched: 10. The CDR3 has 16 residues. CDR1 and CDR2 (germline): MGHRA, YSYEKL. CDR3 nucleotide sequence: TGCGCCAGCAGCCAAGATACCGCGCAGGGGGCGGGTGGCTACACCTTC. Protein: CASSQDTAQGAGGYTF.

The rearrangement joins TRBV9 to TRBJ2-2; perhaps TRBD2 as D (6 bases). Trimming took off 4 bases at V and 2 bases at J, with 12 bases between the two ends. This CDR3 comprises 15 residues. CDR1 is SGDLS, CDR2 YYNGEE, per germline. The CDR3 nucleotides are TGTGCCAGCAGCAACCGGGACTTAAACACCGGGGAGCTGTTTTTT. Translated, it gives CASSNRDLNTGELFF.

CDR3 in amino acids: CASSSRGQSTEAFF. In nucleotides, the CDR3 is TGTGCCAGCAGTTCCCGTGGGCAGTCTACTGAAGCTTTCTTT. The rearrangement links TRBV27 to TRBJ1-1; D ambiguous. V was trimmed by 4 bases and J by 5 bases, leaving 14 bases between them. This CDR3 has 14 residues. Germline V lookup: CDR1 MNHEY, CDR2 SMNVEV (reference sequence).

A single count supports this clone. This chain joins TRBV27 and TRBJ1-5, with 9 bases identical to TRBD1. Germline V gene lookup returns CDR1 MNHEY and CDR2 SMNVEV (reference sequence). The CDR3 extends over 15 amino acids. V shed 5 bases and J 3 bases; nucleotides not matched to a gene: 5. CDR3 amino acids: CASSAGTGLNQPQHF. The CDR3 DNA reads TGTGCCAGCAGTGCCGGGACAGGGCTCAATCAGCCCCAGCATTTT.

This chain uses TRBV18 with TRBJ2-1; 11 bases map to TRBD2. The CDR3 extends over 15 amino acids. Germline assignment: CDR1 KGHSH and CDR2 LQKENI. V gave up 3 bases and J gave up 2 bases; unmatched junction bases: 0. The DNA for the CDR3 is TGTGCCAGCTCACCTAGCGGGAGGGCCTACAATGAGCAGTTCTTC. Protein sequence: CASSPSGRAYNEQFF.

This chain uses TRBV30 with TRBJ1-2; D possibly corresponds to TRBD1 (5 bases). The CDR3 runs 12 residues. Germline V CDR1 and CDR2: GTSNPN, SVGIG (reference sequence). V was clipped by 8 bases and J by 5 bases, with 15 bases between them. CDR3 bases: TGTGCCGGGGCCCAAACCGCGTATGGCTACACCTTC. Translation gives CAGAQTAYGYTF.

This sequence joins TRBV10-3 and TRBJ1-1, with D possibly TRBD1 on 6 matching bases. Per germline, CDR1 ENHRY and CDR2 SYGVKD. The CDR3 runs to 14 residues. Trimming took 3 bases from V and 1 from J, leaving 9 bases between them. The CDR3 here is CAISEGGQNTEAFF. CDR3 coding DNA: TGTGCCATCAGTGAAGGGGGACAGAACACTGAAGCTTTCTTT.

The chain uses TRBV18 and TRBJ2-7, with a weak D call TRBD1 (6 bases). Deletions cut 2 bases from V and 6 bases from J, with 11 bases between. The CDR3 runs to 13 residues. CDR1 is KGHSH, CDR2 LQKENI, per germline. CDR3 bases: TGTGCCAGCTCACCAGGGGGCTTAGGCGAGCAGTACTTC. This sequence encodes CASSPGGLGEQYF.

CDR3: CASSLVRATEAFF. As DNA, the CDR3 is TGTGCCAGCAGCTTGGTCAGGGCCACTGAAGCTTTCTTT. The chain recombines TRBV5-6 with TRBJ1-1, with D maybe TRBD1 (5 bases). This CDR3 is 13 amino acids long. V was clipped by 0 bases and J by 4 bases, with 7 bases between them. Germline V CDR1 and CDR2: SGHDT, YYEEEE.

V and J are TRBV9 and TRBJ1-3, with D possibly matching TRBD1 (6 bases). Germline V CDR1 and CDR2: SGDLS, YYNGEE. This CDR3 comprises 12 residues. V dropped 0 bases and J dropped 8 bases, with 6 bases sitting between them. In nucleotides, the CDR3 is TGTGCCAGCAGCGTAGGGACAGACACCATATATTTT. It is translated as CASSVGTDTIYF. Using reference TRBV9 and TRBJ1-3 for the parts outside the CDR3, the full variable domain is DSGVTQTPKHLITATGQRVTLRCSPRSGDLSVYWYQQSLDQGLQFLIQYYNGEERAKGNILERFSAQQFPDLHSELNLSSLELGDSALYFCASSVGTDTIYFGEGSWLTVV.

This chain joins TRBV30 and TRBJ1-2; D perhaps matches TRBD1 (6 bases). Looked up from germline, CDR1 is GTSNPN and CDR2 is SVGIG (reference sequence). The CDR3 totals 14 residues. The V gene lost 3 bases and the J gene lost 4 bases, with 15 bases spanning the gap. In nucleotides, the CDR3 is TGTGCCTGGAGCGGACAGTTAGGGGTCTATGGCTACACCTTC. Translated: CAWSGQLGVYGYTF.

The chain joins TRBV2 to TRBJ2-3; 7 nucleotides line up with TRBD2. CDR1 and CDR2 from the germline V gene are SNHLY and FYNNEI. With V trimmed by 6 bases and J by 4 bases, 16 bases remained unmatched. The CDR3 covers 17 residues. The CDR3, as DNA: TGTGCCAGCAGGGACGCCGTGGGCGGGAGTGGTCCAGATACGCAGTATTTT. This sequence encodes CASRDAVGGSGPDTQYF.

The J gene is TRBJ1-6, the V gene TRBV7-9, with D uncertain. Looked up from germline, CDR1 is SEHNR and CDR2 is FQNEAQ (reference sequence). V lost 5 bases and J lost 7, with 12 bases in between. CDR3 size: 14 residues. The CDR3 DNA follows: TGTGCCAGCAGCCGAGAGATATCAAATTCACCCCTCCACTTT. Its protein product is CASSREISNSPLHF.

This chain links TRBV7-9 with TRBJ1-1; D not certain. This CDR3 comprises 14 residues. Trimming took off 0 bases at V and 0 bases at J, with 5 bases between the two ends. Germline-derived CDR1 and CDR2 are SEHNR and FQNEAQ (reference sequence). The CDR3 loop reads CASSLARMNTEAFF. As DNA, the CDR3 is TGTGCCAGCAGCTTAGCCAGGATGAACACTGAAGCTTTCTTT.

This chain links TRBV19 with TRBJ2-2; D call uncertain. This CDR3 has 14 amino acids. Looked up from germline, CDR1 is LNHDA and CDR2 is SQIVND (reference sequence). Trimming took off 3 bases at V and 1 base at J, with 6 bases between the two ends. Written as DNA, the CDR3 is TGTGCCAGTAGTATGGCCAGGAACACCGGGGAGCTGTTTTTT. Its protein product is CASSMARNTGELFF. The full variable domain, its missing parts supplied by reference TRBV19 and TRBJ2-2, is DGGITQSPKYLFRKEGQNVTLSCEQNLNHDAMYWYRQDPGQGLRLIYYSQIVNDFQKGDIAEGYSVSREKKESFPLTVTSAQKNPTAFYLCASSMARNTGELFFGEGSRLTVL.

The chain uses TRBV5-1 and TRBJ2-1; D uncertain. CDR1 is SGHRS and CDR2 is YFSETQ in the germline V gene. This CDR3 has 13 amino acids. Trimming left V 0 bases short and J 9 bases short, with 10 bases between. The CDR3 loop reads CASSLGRVGEQFF. CDR3 DNA: TGCGCCAGCAGCTTGGGTCGGGTCGGTGAGCAGTTCTTC.

J is TRBJ1-6 and V is TRBV2; possibly TRBD1 for D (6 bases). The germline V gene encodes CDR1 SNHLY and CDR2 FYNNEI. This CDR3 region has 15 residues. Trimming removed 4 bases at V and 3 bases at J, with 10 bases between. Here the CDR3 DNA reads TGTGCCAGCAGTGGGAAGACAGGCTATAATTCACCCCTCCACTTT. This encodes CASSGKTGYNSPLHF.

CDR3 amino acids: CSVRGEIGFGETQYF. The CDR3, as DNA: TGCAGCGTACGTGGGGAGATTGGTTTTGGAGAGACCCAGTACTTC. J is TRBJ2-5 and V is TRBV29-1; D is perhaps TRBD2 (5 bases). Trimming shortened V by 6 bases and J by 4 bases, and 21 bases separated the two germline ends. There are 15 residues in the CDR3. CDR1 and CDR2 (germline): SQVTM, ANQGSEA.

This clone showed up just once. The identical CDR3 is also encoded by other nucleotide sequences in the sample. The CDR3 spells CASSFQTYEQYF. The CDR3 nucleotides are TGTGCCAGCAGTTTTCAGACTTACGAGCAGTACTTC. The chain has TRBV28 and TRBJ2-7; D is ambiguous. This CDR3 has 12 residues. Trimming shortened V by 3 bases and J by 4 bases, and 7 bases separated the two germline ends. Per germline, CDR1 MDHEN and CDR2 SYDVKM.